The following is a T cell receptor (beta chain) sequence with its context. This clonotype was detected ten times or more. What antigen it recognizes has not been identified. Within one base of it there is no much larger clone, and no base qualities were kept. This sample is drawn from a study of immune heterogeneity within non-small cell lung tumors (dated by TCRdb to between 2017 and 2018). Broadly, across the study: By histology, the tumors included roughly 11 non-squamous carcinomas, a few squamous cell carcinomas and 1 tumor not otherwise specified. To examine intratumoral immune heterogeneity, the study used whole-exome sequencing, RNA-seq and TCR beta repertoire sequencing on multiple spatially distinct regions of each NSCLC tumor. TCR repertoires were analyzed from about 60 tumor loci of fewer than 19 patients, whereas transcriptome data were available for only around 48 loci from approximately twelve patients. Neoantigen binding to each patient's HLA alleles was predicted with netMHCpan-3.0 for mutant peptides of 8 to 11 amino acids.

A multiplex PCR system amplified the TCR beta CDR3 region, with a first 10-cycle round using 32 V-gene forward and 13 J-gene reverse primers. The first PCR round used a QIAGEN Multiplex PCR Kit, and the primer sequences were filed in Chinese patent CN105087789A. Illumina universal primers were added in a second PCR round performed with the Phusion High-Fidelity PCR Kit. Paired-end sequencing of TCR libraries was carried out on the Illumina HiSeq X Ten platform at a read length of 151 bp. Under the source paper's analysis protocol: Cutadapt removed reads without multiplex PCR primers, PEAR merged read pairs, and MiXCR with default settings called CDR3 regions. Repertoire diversity was assessed by Shannon entropy, and clonality was calculated as one minus the Shannon entropy divided by the ln of the count of productive unique sequences. A clonotype counted as a dominant or high-frequency T-cell clone when its frequency was 0.5% or higher. TCRdb reprocessed the public reads (quality trimming at Q25 with fastp, clone calling with MiXCR) and kept in-frame beta chains. Entries are consolidated by CDR3 protein sequence, retaining the most common genes and DNA. The V and J calls were not made by the authors but by TCRdb's processing. The sample yields over 4,500 distinct CDR3 sequences; roughly a fifth were counted once. Jointly, the top ten make up 17% of the sample.

Overall study results and their limits: A statistically significant but moderate positive correlation (R about 0.34) was observed between local T-cell repertoire clonality and local tumor mutational burden. Identical dominant CDR3B clonotypes recurred across loci within a patient, yet different tumor locations also harbored unique high-frequency clones. High-frequency TCR beta clonotypes were found to be largely distinct between individual patients.

V loses 5 bases of germline sequence and J loses 8 bases, and the interval between the two ends is 11 bases. Reading the germline V gene gives CDR1 SGDLS and CDR2 YYNGEE. The CDR3 runs 13 amino acids, cysteine and phenylalanine included. The DNA shown is the 39-base CDR3, in frame from base 1. Genomic DNA was extracted from bulk tumor tissue and used as the TCR template, and roughly 600 ng gDNA was amplified per sample. During surgery, several biopsies were collected from each primary tumor and placed as far from one another as possible within the tumor mass. The study cohort was described as untreated, and the patients were newly diagnosed NSCLC cases having curative surgery. The donor group was made up of approximately 16 newly diagnosed non-small cell lung cancer patients undergoing surgery with curative intent. Resected tumor masses were reviewed by two independent pathologists. Only DNA and RNA samples of high quality went on to sequencing.

The chain was built from TRBV9 and TRBJ2-6; no confident D gene assignment can be made. This receptor was obtained from a man aged 55 to 70 with non-small cell lung cancer. Specimen: lung tumor tissue. The CDR3 reads as follows: CASRASMSNVLTF. The bases are TGTGCCAGCAGGGCTTCGATGTCCAACGTCCTGACTTTC.